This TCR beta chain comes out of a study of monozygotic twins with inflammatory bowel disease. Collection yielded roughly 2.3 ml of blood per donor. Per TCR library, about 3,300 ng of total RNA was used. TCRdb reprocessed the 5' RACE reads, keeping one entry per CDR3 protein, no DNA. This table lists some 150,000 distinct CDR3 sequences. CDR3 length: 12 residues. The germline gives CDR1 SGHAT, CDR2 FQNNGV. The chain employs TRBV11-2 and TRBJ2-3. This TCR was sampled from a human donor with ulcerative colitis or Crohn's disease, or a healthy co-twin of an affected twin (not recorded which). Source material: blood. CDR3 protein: CASSTSTDTQYF.